This is a list of T cell receptor beta chains from one sample in a study of T-cell memory formation after mild COVID-19. TCRdb called the 5' RACE reads again in MiXCR, with one record for every CDR3 protein. The profile shows approximately 260,000 distinct CDR3 sequences, over 15% of them singletons. The material sequenced was PBMCs or a T cell subset sorted from them (not recorded which). Receptors originate from a man between 18 and 29 years old who had mild COVID-19 (a few samples of this study predate the infection). Cell type and time point are not known. Both conserved end residues are part of each CDR3. Each record gives: J gene, clone size, D gene, V gene, CDR3 protein, CDR3 DNA. The D gene is left open where the match is weak. Size is stated for part of the rows, as once, few or many counts, or as a class when the clone is expanded.

>TRBJ1-2|many|NA|TRBV20-1
CSAPRGAAGGYTF
TGCAGTGCTCCCCGGGGGGCCGCGGGGGGCTACACCTTC
>TRBJ2-5|many|NA|TRBV7-9
CASSLGPDSQETQYF
TGTGCCAGCAGCTTAGGCCCGGACTCCCAAGAGACCCAGTACTTC
>TRBJ1-3|NA|TRBD1|TRBV12-3/TRBV12-4
CASSATGRFRNTIYF
TGTGCCAGCAGTGCGACAGGGAGGTTTAGAAACACCATATATTTT
>TRBJ1-5|few|TRBD1|TRBV7-8
CASSLDRAGGISQHF
TGTGCCAGCAGCTTAGATCGGGCAGGGGGCATATCCCAGCATTTT
>TRBJ1-2|NA|NA|TRBV29-1
CSVGGGEGYGYTF
TGCAGCGTCGGAGGTGGGGAAGGCTATGGCTACACCTTC
>TRBJ2-5|NA|NA|TRBV20-1
CSARPLQETQYF
TGCAGTGCTAGGCCCCTCCAAGAGACCCAGTACTTC
>TRBJ1-2|NA|TRBD1|TRBV7-2
CASSVRDRGEGGYTF
TGTGCCAGCAGCGTCCGGGACAGGGGAGAAGGAGGCTACACCTTC
>TRBJ1-1|many|NA|TRBV7-2
CASSLTAADTEAFF
TGTGCCAGCAGCCTCACGGCGGCGGACACTGAAGCTTTCTTT
>TRBJ2-1|NA|TRBD2|TRBV11-3
CASSKGLAGGIIEQFF
TGTGCCAGCAGCAAGGGGCTAGCGGGGGGCATCATTGAGCAGTTCTTC
>TRBJ1-3|NA|NA|TRBV19
CASSVVSGNTIYF
TGTGCCAGTAGTGTCGTCTCTGGAAACACCATATATTTT
>TRBJ2-4|NA|NA|TRBV24-1
CATSSGEMGKNIQYF
TGTGCCACCAGCTCAGGGGAGATGGGCAAAAACATTCAGTACTTC
>TRBJ1-4|NA|NA|TRBV4-1
CASSQDLTRVLEKLFF
TGCGCCAGCAGCCAAGACCTAACCAGGGTTCTTGAAAAACTGTTTTTT
>TRBJ1-2|once|NA|TRBV29-1
CSVGIGGYTF
TGCAGCGTTGGGATCGGTGGCTACACCTTC
>TRBJ2-3|NA|NA|TRBV27
CASTHRPGTDTQYF
TGTGCCAGCACTCATCGGCCGGGCACAGATACGCAGTATTTT
>TRBJ2-1|NA|TRBD2|TRBV20-1
CSARDTSGGASEQFF
TGCAGTGCTAGAGACACTAGCGGGGGGGCCAGTGAGCAGTTCTTC
>TRBJ1-1|few|NA|TRBV10-3
CAISERGVGEAFF
TGTGCCATCAGTGAGCGGGGAGTAGGAGAAGCTTTCTTT
>TRBJ2-1|few|NA|TRBV9
CASSVGEYNEQFF
TGTGCCAGCAGCGTCGGGGAATACAATGAGCAGTTCTTC
>TRBJ2-5|few|TRBD2|TRBV4-3
CASSQTSGGGQETQYF
TGCGCCAGCAGCCAGACTAGCGGGGGAGGCCAAGAGACCCAGTACTTC
>TRBJ2-1|few|NA|TRBV5-5
CASSLNSGSYNEQFF
TGTGCCAGCAGCTTGAATAGCGGCTCCTACAATGAGCAGTTCTTC
>TRBJ1-5|few|NA|TRBV12-3/TRBV12-4
CASSFGGGGNQPQHF
TGTGCCAGCAGTTTTGGGGGGGGTGGCAATCAGCCCCAGCATTTT
>TRBJ2-5|NA|NA|TRBV7-3
CASSPGSGEGTQYF
TGTGCCAGCAGCCCCGGCTCAGGGGAAGGGACCCAGTACTTC
>TRBJ2-2|NA|TRBD2|TRBV20-1
CSAPLTSGYTGELFF
TGCAGTGCCCCCCTGACTAGCGGGTACACCGGGGAGCTGTTTTTT
>TRBJ2-3|NA|NA|TRBV7-9
CASSLAQVPYF
TGTGCCAGCAGCTTAGCCCAGGTCCCGTATTTT
>TRBJ2-3|many|NA|TRBV5-1
CASSPPWLRTDTQYF
TGCGCCAGCAGCCCTCCCTGGTTACGGACAGATACGCAGTATTTT
>TRBJ2-1|few|NA|TRBV4-2
CASSREHNEQFF
TGTGCCAGCAGCCGGGAACACAATGAGCAGTTCTTC
>TRBJ1-2|NA|NA|TRBV29-1
CSGNRVGYGYTF
TGCAGCGGGAACAGGGTCGGCTATGGCTACACCTTC
>TRBJ1-1|NA|NA|TRBV6-5
CASTPGPTLNTEAFF
TGTGCCAGCACCCCGGGGCCGACGCTGAACACTGAAGCTTTCTTT
>TRBJ2-6|NA|NA|TRBV9
CASSVDGAGANVLTF
TGTGCCAGCAGCGTAGATGGGGCTGGGGCCAACGTCCTGACTTTC
>TRBJ2-4|many|TRBD1|TRBV5-1
CASSFATGENIQYF
TGCGCCAGCAGCTTCGCGACAGGGGAAAACATTCAGTACTTC
>TRBJ2-7|NA|TRBD1|TRBV5-1
CASSQRDSSYEQYF
TGCGCCAGCAGCCAACGGGACAGCTCCTACGAGCAGTACTTC
>TRBJ2-1|NA|NA|TRBV29-1
CSAAVRGRDSEQFF
TGCAGCGCAGCCGTTAGAGGCAGGGATAGTGAGCAGTTCTTC
>TRBJ2-1|NA|TRBD1|TRBV9
CASSAHSSWTGTYNEQFF
TGTGCCAGCAGCGCCCATTCGTCCTGGACAGGGACCTACAATGAGCAGTTCTTC
>TRBJ2-3|few|TRBD2|TRBV4-3
CASSPEAPGLAPEYF
TGCGCCAGCAGCCCAGAGGCCCCGGGACTAGCTCCGGAGTATTTT
>TRBJ2-2|few|NA|TRBV6-5
CASSLLSYPRELFF
TGTGCCAGCAGTCTCCTGTCCTATCCCCGGGAGCTGTTTTTT
>TRBJ2-3|few|NA|TRBV9
CASSAGTPTDTQYF
TGTGCCAGCAGCGCCGGGACTCCCACAGATACGCAGTATTTT
>TRBJ2-1|NA|TRBD2|TRBV11-3
CASSTSSGGAGEQFF
TGTGCCAGCAGCACATCTAGCGGGGGGGCCGGTGAGCAGTTCTTC
>TRBJ2-7|few|TRBD1|TRBV4-1
CASSQIPGQNYEQYF
TGCGCCAGCAGCCAGATTCCGGGACAGAACTACGAGCAGTACTTC
>TRBJ1-2|few|NA|TRBV25-1
CASSESGFPAYTF
TGTGCCAGCAGTGAGTCTGGTTTCCCTGCCTACACCTTC
>TRBJ2-2|many|NA|TRBV5-1
CASSYDSWGELFF
TGCGCCAGCAGCTACGACAGCTGGGGAGAGCTGTTTTTT
>TRBJ1-5|few|NA|TRBV15
CATSDQWNQPQHF
TGTGCCACCTCGGACCAGTGGAATCAGCCCCAGCATTTT
>TRBJ1-1|NA|NA|TRBV29-1
CSVNGNTEAFF
TGCAGCGTTAATGGGAACACTGAAGCTTTCTTT
>TRBJ2-7|NA|TRBD1|TRBV9
CASSGNRDRTSSYEQYF
TGTGCCAGCAGCGGGAATAGGGACAGAACGAGCTCCTACGAGCAGTACTTC
>TRBJ1-6|NA|NA|TRBV7-2
CASSLFGGNSSPLHF
TGTGCCAGCAGCTTATTTGGGGGCAACAGTTCACCCCTCCACTTT
>TRBJ2-7|NA|TRBD1|TRBV27
CASSFNRDRGTEQYF
TGTGCCAGCAGTTTCAACCGGGACAGGGGGACCGAGCAGTACTTC
>TRBJ2-1|NA|TRBD2|TRBV7-2
CASSTRGGSYNEQFF
TGTGCCAGCAGCACCCGGGGGGGTTCGTACAATGAGCAGTTCTTC
>TRBJ2-5|NA|TRBD1|TRBV5-1
CASSSPGQGQETQYF
TGCGCCAGCAGCTCCCCGGGACAGGGCCAAGAGACCCAGTACTTC
>TRBJ1-2|NA|NA|TRBV7-2
CASSTPGQNYGYTF
TGTGCCAGCAGTACCCCGGGACAAAACTATGGCTACACCTTC
>TRBJ2-6|few|NA|TRBV19
CASSITPGRGSGANVLTF
TGTGCCAGTAGTATTACCCCAGGGAGAGGTTCTGGGGCCAACGTCCTGACTTTC
>TRBJ2-2|NA|NA|TRBV28
CASRRQVTTGELFF
TGTGCCAGCAGGCGACAGGTTACCACCGGGGAGCTGTTTTTT
>TRBJ2-2|NA|NA|TRBV12-5
CASGLGTGELFF
TGTGCTAGTGGTTTGGGTACCGGGGAGCTGTTTTTT
>TRBJ2-7|NA|NA|TRBV7-3
CASSEGSAYEQYF
TGTGCCAGCAGTGAAGGCAGCGCCTACGAGCAGTACTTC
>TRBJ1-6|NA|NA|TRBV3-1
CASSQGQDSPLHF
TGTGCCAGCAGCCAAGGGCAGGATTCACCCCTCCACTTT
>TRBJ1-4|NA|NA|TRBV4-2
CASSQDGNWQGEKLFF
TGTGCCAGCAGCCAAGATGGGAACTGGCAGGGAGAAAAACTGTTTTTT
>TRBJ1-6|NA|NA|TRBV7-2
CASSLLRDTGRALHF
TGTGCCAGCAGCTTATTGAGGGACACTGGGAGAGCCCTCCACTTT